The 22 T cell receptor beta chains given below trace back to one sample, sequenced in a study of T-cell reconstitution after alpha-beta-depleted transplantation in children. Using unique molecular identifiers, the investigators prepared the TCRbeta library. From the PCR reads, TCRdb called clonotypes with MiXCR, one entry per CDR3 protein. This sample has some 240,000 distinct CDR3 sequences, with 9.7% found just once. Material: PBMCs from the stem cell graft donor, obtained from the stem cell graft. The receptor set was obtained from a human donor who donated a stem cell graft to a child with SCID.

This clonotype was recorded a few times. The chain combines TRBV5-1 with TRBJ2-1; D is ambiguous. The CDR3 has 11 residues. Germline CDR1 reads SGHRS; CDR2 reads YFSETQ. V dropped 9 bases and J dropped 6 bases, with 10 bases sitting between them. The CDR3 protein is CATALGNEQFF. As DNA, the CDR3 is TGCGCCACCGCTTTGGGCAATGAGCAGTTCTTC.

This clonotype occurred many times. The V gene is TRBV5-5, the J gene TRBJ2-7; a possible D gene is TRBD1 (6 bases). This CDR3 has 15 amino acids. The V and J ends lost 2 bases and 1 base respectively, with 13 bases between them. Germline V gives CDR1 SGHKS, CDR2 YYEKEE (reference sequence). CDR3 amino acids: CASSLPGHRSYEQYF. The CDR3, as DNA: TGTGCCAGCAGCTTACCGGGACACCGATCCTACGAGCAGTACTTC.

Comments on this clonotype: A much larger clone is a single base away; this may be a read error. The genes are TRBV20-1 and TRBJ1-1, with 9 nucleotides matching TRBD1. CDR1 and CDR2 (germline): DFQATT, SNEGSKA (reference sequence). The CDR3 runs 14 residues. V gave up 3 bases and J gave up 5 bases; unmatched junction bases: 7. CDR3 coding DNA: TGCAGTGCTAGTCCCGACAGGGGGTTTACTGAAGCTTTCTTT. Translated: CSASPDRGFTEAFF.

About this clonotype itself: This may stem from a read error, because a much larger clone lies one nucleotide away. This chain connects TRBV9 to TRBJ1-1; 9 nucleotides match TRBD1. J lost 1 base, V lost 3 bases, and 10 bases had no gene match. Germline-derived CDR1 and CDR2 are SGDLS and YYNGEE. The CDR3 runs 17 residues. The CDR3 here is CASSARAGTGPNTEAFF. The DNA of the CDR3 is TGTGCCAGCAGCGCGAGGGCCGGGACAGGGCCGAACACTGAAGCTTTCTTT.

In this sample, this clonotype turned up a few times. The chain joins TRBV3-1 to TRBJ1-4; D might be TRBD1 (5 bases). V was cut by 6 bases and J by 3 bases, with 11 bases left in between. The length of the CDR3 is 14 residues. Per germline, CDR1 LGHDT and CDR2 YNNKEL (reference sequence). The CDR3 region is CASRRGLPNEKLFF. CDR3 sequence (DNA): TGTGCCAGCAGACGGGGCCTTCCTAATGAAAAACTGTTTTTT.

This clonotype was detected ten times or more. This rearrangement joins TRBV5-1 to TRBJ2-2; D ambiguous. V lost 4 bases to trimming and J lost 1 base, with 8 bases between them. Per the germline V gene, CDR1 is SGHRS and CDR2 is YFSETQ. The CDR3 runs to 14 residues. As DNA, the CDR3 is TGCGCCAGCAGCCCCGAAGTGAACACCGGGGAGCTGTTTTTT. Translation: CASSPEVNTGELFF.

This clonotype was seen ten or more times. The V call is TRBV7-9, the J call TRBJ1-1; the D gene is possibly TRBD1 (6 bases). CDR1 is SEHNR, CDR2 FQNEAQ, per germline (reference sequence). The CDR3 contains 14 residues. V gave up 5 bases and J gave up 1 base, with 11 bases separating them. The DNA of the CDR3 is TGTGCCAGCAGCATCGGACAGTCGAACACTGAAGCTTTCTTT. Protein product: CASSIGQSNTEAFF. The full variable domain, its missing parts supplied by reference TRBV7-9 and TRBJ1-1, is DTGVSQNPRHKITKRGQNVTFRCDPISEHNRLYWYRQTLGQGPEFLTYFQNEAQLEKSRLLSDRFSAERPKGSFSTLEIQRTEQGDSAMYLCASSIGQSNTEAFFGQGTRLTVV.

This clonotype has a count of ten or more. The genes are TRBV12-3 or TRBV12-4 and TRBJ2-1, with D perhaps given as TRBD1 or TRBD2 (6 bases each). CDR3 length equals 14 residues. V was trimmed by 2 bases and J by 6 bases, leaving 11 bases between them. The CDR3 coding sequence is TGTGCCAGCAGTTTACGGGGGCAACCCAATGAGCAGTTCTTC. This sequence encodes CASSLRGQPNEQFF.

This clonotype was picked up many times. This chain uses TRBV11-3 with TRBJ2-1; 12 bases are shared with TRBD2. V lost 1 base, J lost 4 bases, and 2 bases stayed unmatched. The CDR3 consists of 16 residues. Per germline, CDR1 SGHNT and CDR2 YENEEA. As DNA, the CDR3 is TGTGCCAGCAGCTTAGCCGGGACTAGCGGGTACAATGAGCAGTTCTTC. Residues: CASSLAGTSGYNEQFF.

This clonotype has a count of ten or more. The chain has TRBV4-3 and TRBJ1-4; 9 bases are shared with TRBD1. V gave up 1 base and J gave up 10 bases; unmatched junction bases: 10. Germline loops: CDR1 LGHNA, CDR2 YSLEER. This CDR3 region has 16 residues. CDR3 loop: CASSQGEGQGMGKLFF. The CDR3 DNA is TGCGCCAGCAGCCAAGGAGAAGGACAGGGGATGGGAAAACTGTTTTTT.

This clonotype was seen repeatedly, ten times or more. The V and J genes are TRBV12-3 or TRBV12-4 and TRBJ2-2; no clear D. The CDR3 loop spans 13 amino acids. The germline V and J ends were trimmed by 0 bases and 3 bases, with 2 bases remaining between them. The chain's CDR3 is CASSLAYTGELFF. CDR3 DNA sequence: TGTGCCAGCAGTTTAGCGTACACCGGGGAGCTGTTTTTT.

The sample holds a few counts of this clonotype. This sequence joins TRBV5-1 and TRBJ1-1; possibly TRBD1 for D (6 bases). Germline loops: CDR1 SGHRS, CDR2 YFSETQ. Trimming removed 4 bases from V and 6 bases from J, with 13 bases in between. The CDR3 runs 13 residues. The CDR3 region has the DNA TGCGCCAGCAGCCCCACAGGGCCCCCTGAAGCTTTCTTT. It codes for CASSPTGPPEAFF.

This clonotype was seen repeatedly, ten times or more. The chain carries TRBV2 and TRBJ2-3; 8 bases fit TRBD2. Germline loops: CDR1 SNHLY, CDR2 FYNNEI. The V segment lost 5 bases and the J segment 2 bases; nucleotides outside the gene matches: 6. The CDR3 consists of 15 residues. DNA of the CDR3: TGTGCCAGCAGTTTCAGCGGGGGACTCACAGATACGCAGTATTTT. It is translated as CASSFSGGLTDTQYF.

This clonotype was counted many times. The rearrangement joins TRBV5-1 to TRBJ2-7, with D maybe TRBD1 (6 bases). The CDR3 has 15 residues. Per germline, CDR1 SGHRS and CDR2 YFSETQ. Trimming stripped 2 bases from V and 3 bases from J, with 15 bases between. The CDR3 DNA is TGCGCCAGCAGCTTTGGACAGCGTGAAGGCTACGAGCAGTACTTC. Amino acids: CASSFGQREGYEQYF.

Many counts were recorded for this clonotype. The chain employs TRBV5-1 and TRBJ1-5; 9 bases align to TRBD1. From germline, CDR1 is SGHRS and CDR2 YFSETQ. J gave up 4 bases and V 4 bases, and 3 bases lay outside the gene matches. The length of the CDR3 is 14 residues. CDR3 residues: CASSIGTGNQPQHF. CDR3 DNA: TGCGCCAGCAGCATAGGGACAGGGAATCAGCCCCAGCATTTT.

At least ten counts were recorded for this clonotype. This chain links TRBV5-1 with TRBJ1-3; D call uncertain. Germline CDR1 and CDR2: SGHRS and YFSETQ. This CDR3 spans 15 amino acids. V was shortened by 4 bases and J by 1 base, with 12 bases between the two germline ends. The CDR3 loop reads CASSPVAGSGNTIYF. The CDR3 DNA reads TGCGCCAGCAGCCCGGTAGCAGGTTCTGGAAACACCATATATTTT.

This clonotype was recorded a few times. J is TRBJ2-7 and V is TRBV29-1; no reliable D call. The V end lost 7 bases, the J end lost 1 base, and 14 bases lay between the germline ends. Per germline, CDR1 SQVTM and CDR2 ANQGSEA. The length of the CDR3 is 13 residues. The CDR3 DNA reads TGCAGCGCCGTTGTGGCTCCTTCCTACGAGCAGTACTTC. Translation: CSAVVAPSYEQYF.

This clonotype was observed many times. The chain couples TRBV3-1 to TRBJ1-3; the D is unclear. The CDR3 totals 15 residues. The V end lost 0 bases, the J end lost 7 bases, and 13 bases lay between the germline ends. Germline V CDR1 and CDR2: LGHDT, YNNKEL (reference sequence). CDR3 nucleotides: TGTGCCAGCAGCCAAGACCAATTTTGGTCTAACACCATATATTTT. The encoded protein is CASSQDQFWSNTIYF.

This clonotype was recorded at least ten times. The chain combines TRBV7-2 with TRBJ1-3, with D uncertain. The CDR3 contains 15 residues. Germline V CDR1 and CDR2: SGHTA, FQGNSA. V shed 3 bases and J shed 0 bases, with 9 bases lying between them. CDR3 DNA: TGTGCCAGCAGCTTCCTCCAGTCCTCTGGAAACACCATATATTTT. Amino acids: CASSFLQSSGNTIYF.

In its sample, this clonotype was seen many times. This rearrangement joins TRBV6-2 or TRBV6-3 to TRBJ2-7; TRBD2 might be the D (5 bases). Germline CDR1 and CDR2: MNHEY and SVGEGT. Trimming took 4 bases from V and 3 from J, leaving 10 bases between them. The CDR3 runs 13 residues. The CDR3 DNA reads TGTGCCAGCAGTTTTGTGGAGGACTACGAGCAGTACTTC. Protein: CASSFVEDYEQYF.

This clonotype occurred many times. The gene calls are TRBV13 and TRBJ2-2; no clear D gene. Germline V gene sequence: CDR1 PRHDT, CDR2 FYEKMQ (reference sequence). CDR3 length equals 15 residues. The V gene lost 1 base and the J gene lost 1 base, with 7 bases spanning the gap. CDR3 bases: TGTGCCAGCAGCTTAGTGCAGGAGAACACCGGGGAGCTGTTTTTT. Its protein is CASSLVQENTGELFF.

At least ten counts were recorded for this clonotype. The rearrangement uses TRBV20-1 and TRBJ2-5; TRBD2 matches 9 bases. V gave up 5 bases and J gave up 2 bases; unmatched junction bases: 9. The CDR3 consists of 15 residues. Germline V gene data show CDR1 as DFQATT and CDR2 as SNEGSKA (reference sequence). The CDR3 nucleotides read TGCAGTGCTCTCGTAGCCAGCGGGGGGCAAGAGACCCAGTACTTC. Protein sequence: CSALVASGGQETQYF.